This entry features one T cell receptor (beta chain) sequence. Its target antigen remains unknown. Base qualities are not recorded, but no much larger clone differs from it by a single base. In total, approximately 610 healthy bone marrow donors made up the cohort. At the time of sampling, every cohort member was nominally healthy, though immune exposures that went unrecorded were likely present. The donor tested CMV seropositive and was one of the 289 seropositive cohort members. Each donor provided a peripheral blood sample, and peripheral blood mononuclear cells were used for TCR beta sequencing. The Qiagen DNeasy Blood Extraction Kit was used to extract genomic DNA from the blood cell samples. This entry comes from a study of cytomegalovirus exposure and HLA in healthy donors (TCRdb year 2017). Regarding the research as a whole: An earlier analysis of some 600 of the donors reported approximately 300 Gb of sequence data and 95 million to 130 million unique TCR beta sequences obtained from about 179 million T cells. Genome-wide SNP genotypes for about 55% of the roughly 670 donors were used in a later genetic analysis, which treated that subset as a discovery cohort. Among roughly 370 genotyped donors of the cohort, an average of roughly 240,000 unique TCR beta nucleotide sequences were sequenced per donor, around 18% of them non-productive. The study profiled the T cell repertoires of under 850 subjects by immunosequencing and related them to cytomegalovirus serostatus. The later analysis used no new phenotypic data to find candidate immune exposures, relying instead on TCR beta sequences and their occurrence across donors. To decide whether each TCR beta V gene segment behaved as functional or pseudogenic, an earlier analysis of some 600 of the donors relied on high-throughput TCR beta sequencing. To study patterns of TCR occurrence, a later analysis re-analyzed previously published TCR beta repertoires from 650 to 750 donors and added high-resolution HLA genotyping. Donor age, sex, ethnicity and CMV serostatus were compiled together with the repertoire data. HLA typing included class I and class II loci at four-digit resolution. Four to six DR-DQ haplotypes were handled as single units for association and clustering, since linkage in the cohort was strong. The number of typed donors differed by locus: roughly 620-640 for A, B, C, DRB1 and DQB1; some 500 for DQA1; some 590 for DPA1; and some 430 for DPB1. The study aimed to test whether cataloging public T cell receptors could reveal signatures of past pathogen exposure. The study combined high-throughput TCR immunosequencing, statistical association of individual TCRs with disease status, and machine learning to predict cytomegalovirus infection status. The genetic ancestry cluster associated with self-reported Caucasian donors included about 81% of the roughly 410 genotyped donors. Every repertoire in the discovery cohort had been generated on one and the same sequencing platform. Along with the approximately 670-subject first cohort, a separate validation cohort of 120 different subjects was used. Approximately 330 gigabases of sequencing data and around 80 million unique TCR sequences made up an early release that covered nearly 650 HLA-typed donors. Results and caveats for the whole study, not just this receptor: The sequencing pipeline was judged likely to have produced a cluster of highly shared sequence variants as a technical artifact. A further reported finding was that TCR beta sequences accurately predicted the HLA-A and HLA-B alleles for most subjects in the first cohort. The earlier analysis of approximately 590 of the donors excluded some 15 rarely observed V segments, including chromosome 9 orphons, because counts were too low. Correlated functional status among segregating V segments might be attributable to linkage disequilibrium, but an unknown experimental factor could not be ruled out. The 87-base-pair reads could not distinguish some IMGT-functional V segments, including TRBV6-2 and TRBV6-3, so those segments were excluded. Because HLA typing was unavailable for some donors at each locus, only the typed subset was used in association tests. According to the authors, the approach could potentially be generalized to other disease states and immunological phenotypes. While some public TCRs were present in many individuals, most TCR sequences turned up only very rarely across donors. In a later analysis, TCR association rates were found to vary across HLA loci, with the most associated TCRs seen for DRB1 alleles and the fewest for HLA-C alleles. A later genetic analysis reported fewer N-insertions in productive TCRs among donors in an Asian-associated ancestry cluster than the roughly 670-donor mean. A later analysis found that most CMV-associated TCR beta chains appeared HLA-restricted, with HLA associations seemingly driven largely by CMV exposure. Broadly in line with IMGT annotations, most TCR beta V segments showed up in productive rearrangements about 87% or about 30% of the time in an earlier analysis of around 550 of the donors. A later analysis associated about 17,000 TCR beta sequences with specific HLA alleles at a false discovery rate of 0.05. According to a later analysis, parvovirus B19, influenza, CMV and Epstein-Barr virus appeared linked to several top co-occurrence clusters. The classifier was reported to diagnose cytomegalovirus status with high specificity and sensitivity in both the original cohort and the validation cohort. Immune exposure information for the cohort was limited to CMV serostatus. V-gene and J-gene trimming of TCR beta chains was associated with a missense DCLRE1C variant in a later genetic analysis, and the association was replicated in an independent cohort. The study listed 164 TCR beta chains as associated with cytomegalovirus. In this cohort, only TCR beta chains were sequenced, and detectable features were limited by the absence of alpha or paired-chain data. Sequencing depth was assumed to be roughly uniform across donors in the presence/absence analyses, though that assumption may not hold. When HLA alleles, especially DR and DQ, strongly co-occurred, TCR associations were difficult to assign to individual alleles. In vitro tests confirmed that a few of the cytomegalovirus-associated TCR beta chains recognize cytomegalovirus antigens. In a later analysis, HLA-associated TCR beta chains showed more clonal expansion and lower generation probabilities than non-associated chains that were equally common.

The library was built by means of the immunoSEQ multiplex PCR assay. The multiplex PCR relied on a mix of 60 forward primers for TCR Vbeta segments and 13 reverse primers for TCR Jbeta segments. The CDR3 region of rearranged TCR beta genes was amplified from genomic DNA with a multiplex PCR assay. The amplified TCR beta libraries were sequenced on the Illumina HiSeq System as 87-base-pair reads. The original pipeline was this. Across the roughly 600 repertoires, a later analysis counted 75 million to 90 million unique TCR beta chains, roughly 11 million of which were shared by at least two donors. To remove PCR and sequencing errors, raw reads were error-corrected and collapsed into unique sequences using a nearest-neighbor algorithm that merged closely related sequences. CDR3 sequences were aligned to IMGT reference sequences to assign V, D and J gene segments. For a sequence to be retained, a match of at least six nucleotides to both a V gene segment and a J gene segment was required. A rearrangement was called productive if the CDR3 had no stop codons and remained in frame with V and J, and every other rearrangement was called non-productive. Following IMGT convention, CDR3 was defined as the stretch from the second conserved V-encoded cysteine up to the conserved J-encoded phenylalanine. In an earlier analysis of more than 550 of the donors, sequences lacking an unambiguous match to a single V gene segment were excluded. An earlier analysis of 587 of the donors called V segments functional above 56.7% productive rearrangements and segregating when the between-donor standard deviation exceeded 5%. A statistical classification framework was built to diagnose cytomegalovirus status from the catalog of TCR beta chain sequences. A later analysis assigned V and J genes by comparing TCR nucleotide sequences with IMGT/GENE-DB human TR gene sequences. The TCRdist pipeline was used in a later analysis to assign CDR3 sequences and most-parsimonious VDJ recombination scenarios. In a later analysis, every TCR beta chain was defined by the combination of its CDR3 amino acid sequence and its V-gene family, and reads without a unique V-gene family were dropped. As a way to deal with suspected cross-contamination and a sequencing artifact, a later analysis dropped 500 to 700 nucleotide sequences that were highly shared and had low generation probability. In a later analysis, a clonal expansion index was calculated for each public chain from normalized within-repertoire ranks of inferred template counts. In a later analysis, generation probabilities were computed using a VDJ recombination model fitted to out-of-frame rearrangements, and the results were checked against IGoR. A later analysis scored TCR-TCR, TCR-HLA and TCR-CMV co-occurrence with hypergeometric tests, applying a repertoire-size bias correction to TCR pairs. To estimate false discovery rates, a later analysis permuted the HLA or CMV assignments 20 times. In a later analysis, co-occurring TCRs were grouped using DBSCAN, and TCRdist sequence similarity was added for clustering within HLA-allele-positive subsets. Co-occurrence clustering excluded repertoires with fewer than 30,000 or more than 120,000 public chains, plus five with anomalous nucleotide sharing. Held by TCRdb, this immuneACCESS table contains in-frame sequences only and omits some clones. Under half of the omission traces to an unresolved V gene where checked; the cause of the rest is unknown. V, J and clone size reflect that table, while D and trimming were determined from the DNA. A total of roughly 180,000 clones appear in this sample, about three quarters of them only once. The ten largest clones take up 1.2% to 1.5% of the sample.

CDR1 and CDR2 are read off the germline V gene as LGHNA and YNFKEQ. The cysteine opens and the phenylalanine closes a CDR3 of 12 amino acids. The retained sequence is limited to the CDR3, 36 bases, with the frame set at the first base. V and J lose 5 bases and 6 bases, and a span of 10 bases separates them. This sequence originates from a woman in her 30s in good health and CMV-seropositive. Sequenced material: PBMCs. The sequence links TRBV4-2 to TRBJ1-2; D gene: possibly TRBD1, on 5 matching bases. The CDR3 corresponds to CASSLGVDGYTF. The DNA sequence reads TGTGCCAGCAGCTTAGGGGTCGATGGCTACACCTTC.